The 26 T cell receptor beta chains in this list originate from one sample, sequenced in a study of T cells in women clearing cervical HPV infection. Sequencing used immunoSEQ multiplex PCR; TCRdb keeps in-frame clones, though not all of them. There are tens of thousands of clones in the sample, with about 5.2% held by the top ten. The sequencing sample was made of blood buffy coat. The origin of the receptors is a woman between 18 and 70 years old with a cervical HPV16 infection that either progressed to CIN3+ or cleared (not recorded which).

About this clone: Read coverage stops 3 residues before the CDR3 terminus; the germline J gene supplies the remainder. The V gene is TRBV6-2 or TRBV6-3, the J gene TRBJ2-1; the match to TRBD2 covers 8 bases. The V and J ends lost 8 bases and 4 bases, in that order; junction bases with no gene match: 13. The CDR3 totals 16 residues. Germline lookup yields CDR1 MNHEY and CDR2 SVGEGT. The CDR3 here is CASGNPLADTYNEQFF. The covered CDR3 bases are TGTGCCAGCGGCAACCCACTAGCGGACACTTACAATGAG.

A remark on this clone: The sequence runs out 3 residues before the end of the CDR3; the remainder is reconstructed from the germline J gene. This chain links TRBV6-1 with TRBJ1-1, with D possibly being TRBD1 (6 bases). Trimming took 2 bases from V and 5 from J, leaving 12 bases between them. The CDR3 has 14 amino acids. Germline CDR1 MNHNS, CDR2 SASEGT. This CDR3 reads CASSEQGRETEAFF. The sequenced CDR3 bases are TGTGCCAGCAGTGAACAGGGGAGGGAAACTGAA.

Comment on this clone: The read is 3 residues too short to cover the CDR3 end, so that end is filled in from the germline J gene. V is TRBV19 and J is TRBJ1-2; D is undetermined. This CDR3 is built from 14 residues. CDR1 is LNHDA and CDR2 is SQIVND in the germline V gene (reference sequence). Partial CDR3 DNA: TGTGCCAGTACTACTGCATCGCGCACAGATACC. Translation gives CASTTASRTDT. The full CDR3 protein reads CASTTASRTDTYTF.

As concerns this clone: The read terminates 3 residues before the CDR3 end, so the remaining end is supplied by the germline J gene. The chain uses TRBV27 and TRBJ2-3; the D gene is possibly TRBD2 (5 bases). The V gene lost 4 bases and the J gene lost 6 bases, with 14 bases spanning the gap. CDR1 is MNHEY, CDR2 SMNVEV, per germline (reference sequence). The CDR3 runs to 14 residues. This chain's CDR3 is CASSSPLQRDTQYF. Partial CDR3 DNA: TGTGCCAGCAGTTCCCCTCTCCAGCGGGATACG.

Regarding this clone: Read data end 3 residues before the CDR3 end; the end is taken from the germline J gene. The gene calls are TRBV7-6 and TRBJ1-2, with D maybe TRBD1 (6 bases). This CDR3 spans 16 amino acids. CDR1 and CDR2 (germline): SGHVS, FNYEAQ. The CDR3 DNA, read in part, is TGTGCCAGCAGCCTGGGGACTAGCGGGGGCATCATGGAC. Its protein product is CASSLGTSGGIMD. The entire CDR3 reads CASSLGTSGGIMDYTF.

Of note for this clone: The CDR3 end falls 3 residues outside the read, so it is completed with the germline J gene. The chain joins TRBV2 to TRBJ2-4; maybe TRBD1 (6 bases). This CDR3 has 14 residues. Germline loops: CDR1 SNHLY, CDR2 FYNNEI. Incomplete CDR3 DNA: TGTGCCAGCAGTGGTTATCAGGGGATAGATGGT. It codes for CASSGYQGIDG. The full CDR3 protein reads CASSGYQGIDGQYF.

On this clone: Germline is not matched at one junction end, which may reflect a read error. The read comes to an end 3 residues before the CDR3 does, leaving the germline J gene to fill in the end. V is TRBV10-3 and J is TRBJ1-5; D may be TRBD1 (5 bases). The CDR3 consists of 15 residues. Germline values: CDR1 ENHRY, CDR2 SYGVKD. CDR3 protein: CAISVNPQGNQPQHF. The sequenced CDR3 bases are TGTGCCATCAGCGTAAATCCGCAGGGCAACCAGCCC.

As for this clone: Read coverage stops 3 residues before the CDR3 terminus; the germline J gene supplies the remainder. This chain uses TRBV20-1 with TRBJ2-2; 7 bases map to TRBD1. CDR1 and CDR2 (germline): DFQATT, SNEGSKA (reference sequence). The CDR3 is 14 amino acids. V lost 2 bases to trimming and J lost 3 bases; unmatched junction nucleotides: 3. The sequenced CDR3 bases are TGCAGTGCTAGACCCGGGACAGACACCGGGGAG. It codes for CSARPGTDTGE. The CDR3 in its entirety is CSARPGTDTGELFF.

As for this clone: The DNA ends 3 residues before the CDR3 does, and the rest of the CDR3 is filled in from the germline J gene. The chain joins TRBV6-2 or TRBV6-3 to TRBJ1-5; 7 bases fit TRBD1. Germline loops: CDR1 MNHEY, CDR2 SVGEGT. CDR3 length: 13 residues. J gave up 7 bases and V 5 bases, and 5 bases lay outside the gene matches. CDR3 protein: CASSPQTGQPQHF. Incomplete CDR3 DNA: TGTGCCAGCAGTCCCCAGACAGGGCAGCCC.

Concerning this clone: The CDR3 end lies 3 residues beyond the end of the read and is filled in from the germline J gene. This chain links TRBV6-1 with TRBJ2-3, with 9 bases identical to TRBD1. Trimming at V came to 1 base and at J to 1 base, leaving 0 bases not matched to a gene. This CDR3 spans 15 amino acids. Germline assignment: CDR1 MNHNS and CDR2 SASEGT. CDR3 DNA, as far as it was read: TGTGCCAGCAGTGAAGGGACAGGGGGCACAGATACG. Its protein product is CASSEGTGGTDT. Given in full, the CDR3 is CASSEGTGGTDTQYF.

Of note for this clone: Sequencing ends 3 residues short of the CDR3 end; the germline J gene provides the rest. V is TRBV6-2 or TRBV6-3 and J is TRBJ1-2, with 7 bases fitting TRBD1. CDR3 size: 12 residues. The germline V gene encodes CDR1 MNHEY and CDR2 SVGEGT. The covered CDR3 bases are TGTGCCAGCAAACGACAGGGCCCTGAC. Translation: CASKRQGPD. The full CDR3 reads CASKRQGPDYTF.

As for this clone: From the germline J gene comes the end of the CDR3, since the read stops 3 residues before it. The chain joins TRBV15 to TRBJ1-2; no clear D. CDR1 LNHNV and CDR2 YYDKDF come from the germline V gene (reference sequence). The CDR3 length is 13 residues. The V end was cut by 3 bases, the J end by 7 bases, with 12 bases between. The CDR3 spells CATSRGRQRGYTF. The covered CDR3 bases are TGTGCCACCAGCAGGGGCCGCCAACGTGGC.

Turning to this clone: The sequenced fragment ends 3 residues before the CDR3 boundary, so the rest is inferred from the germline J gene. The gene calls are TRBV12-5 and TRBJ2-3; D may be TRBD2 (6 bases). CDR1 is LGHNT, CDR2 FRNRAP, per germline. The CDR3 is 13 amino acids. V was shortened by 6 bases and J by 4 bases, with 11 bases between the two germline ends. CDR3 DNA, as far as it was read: TGTGCTAGTGGGCGACTAGTTTCAGATACG. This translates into CASGRLVSDT. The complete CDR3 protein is CASGRLVSDTQYF.

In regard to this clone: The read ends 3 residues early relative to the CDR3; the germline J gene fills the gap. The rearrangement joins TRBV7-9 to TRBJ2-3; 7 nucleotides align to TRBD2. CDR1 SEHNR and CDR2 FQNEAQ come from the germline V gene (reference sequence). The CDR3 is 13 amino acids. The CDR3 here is CASASGAKETQYF. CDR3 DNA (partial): TGTGCCAGTGCCAGCGGGGCTAAAGAGACG.

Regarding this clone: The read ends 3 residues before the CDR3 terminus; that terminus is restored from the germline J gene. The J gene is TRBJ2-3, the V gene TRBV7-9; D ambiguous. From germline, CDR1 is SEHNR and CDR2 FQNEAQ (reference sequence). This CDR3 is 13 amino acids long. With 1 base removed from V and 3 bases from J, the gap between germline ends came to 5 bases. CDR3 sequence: CASSLVVTDTQYF. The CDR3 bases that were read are TGTGCCAGCAGCTTAGTCGTAACAGATACG.

The CDR3 protein is CASSVQRGGMRGTGELFF. The covered CDR3 bases are TGTGCCAGCAGTGTCCAGCGGGGGGGCATGCGAGGCACCGGGGAG. The chain employs TRBV2 and TRBJ2-2, with 10 bases that match TRBD2. The read terminates 3 residues ahead of where the CDR3 ends, so the germline J gene completes it. The CDR3 has 18 residues. CDR1 is SNHLY and CDR2 is FYNNEI in the germline V gene. The junction had 12 bases not matched to a gene; V was cut back by 4 bases and J by 4 bases.

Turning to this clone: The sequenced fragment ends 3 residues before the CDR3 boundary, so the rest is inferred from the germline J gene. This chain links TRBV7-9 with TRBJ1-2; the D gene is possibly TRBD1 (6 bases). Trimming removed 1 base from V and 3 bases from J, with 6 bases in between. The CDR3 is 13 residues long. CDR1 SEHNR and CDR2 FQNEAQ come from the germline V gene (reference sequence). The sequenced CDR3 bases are TGTGCCAGCAGCTTAGACAGGGACTATGGC. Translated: CASSLDRDYG. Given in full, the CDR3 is CASSLDRDYGYTF.

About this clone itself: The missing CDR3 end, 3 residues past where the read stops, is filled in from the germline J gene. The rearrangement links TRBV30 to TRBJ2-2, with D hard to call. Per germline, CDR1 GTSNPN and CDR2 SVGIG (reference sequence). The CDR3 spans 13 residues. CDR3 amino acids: CAWSVLINEKLFF. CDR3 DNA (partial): TGTGCCTGGAGTGTTCTAATTAATGAAAAG.

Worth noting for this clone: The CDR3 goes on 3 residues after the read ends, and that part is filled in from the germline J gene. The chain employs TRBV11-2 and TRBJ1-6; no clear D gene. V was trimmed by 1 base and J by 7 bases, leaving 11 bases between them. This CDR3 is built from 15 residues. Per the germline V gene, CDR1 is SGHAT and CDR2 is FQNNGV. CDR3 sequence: CASSLVAAVNSPLHF. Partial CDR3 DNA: TGTGCCAGCAGCTTAGTGGCGGCAGTCAATTCACCC.

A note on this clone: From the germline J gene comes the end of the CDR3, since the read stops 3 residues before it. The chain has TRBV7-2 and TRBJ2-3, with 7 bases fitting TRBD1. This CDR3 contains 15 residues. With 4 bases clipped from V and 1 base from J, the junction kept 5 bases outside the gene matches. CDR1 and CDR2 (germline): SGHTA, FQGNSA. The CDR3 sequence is CASSYRTGGTDTQYF. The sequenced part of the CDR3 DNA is TGTGCCAGCAGCTACCGGACAGGAGGCACAGATACG.

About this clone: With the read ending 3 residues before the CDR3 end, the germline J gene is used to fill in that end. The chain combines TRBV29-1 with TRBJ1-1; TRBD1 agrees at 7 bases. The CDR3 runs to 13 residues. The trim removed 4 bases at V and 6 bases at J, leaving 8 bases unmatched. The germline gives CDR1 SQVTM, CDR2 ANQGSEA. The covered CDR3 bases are TGCAGCGTTGGGTACAGGGGAGGGTCTGAA. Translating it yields CSVGYRGGSE. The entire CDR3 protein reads CSVGYRGGSEAFF.

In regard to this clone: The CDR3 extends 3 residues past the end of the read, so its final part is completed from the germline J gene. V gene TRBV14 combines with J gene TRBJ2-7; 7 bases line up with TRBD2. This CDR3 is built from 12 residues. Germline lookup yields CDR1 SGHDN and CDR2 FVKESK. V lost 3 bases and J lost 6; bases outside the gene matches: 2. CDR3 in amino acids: CASSHGGGEQYF. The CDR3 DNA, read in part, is TGTGCCAGCAGCCATGGGGGGGGCGAG.

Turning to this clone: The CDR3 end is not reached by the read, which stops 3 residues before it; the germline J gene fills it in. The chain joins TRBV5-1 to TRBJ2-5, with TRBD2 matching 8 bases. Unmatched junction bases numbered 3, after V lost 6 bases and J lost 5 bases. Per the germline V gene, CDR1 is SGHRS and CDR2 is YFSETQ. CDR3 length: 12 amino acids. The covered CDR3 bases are TGCGCCAGCAAAGGCGGGGGGGAGACC. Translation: CASKGGGET. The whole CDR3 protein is CASKGGGETQYF.

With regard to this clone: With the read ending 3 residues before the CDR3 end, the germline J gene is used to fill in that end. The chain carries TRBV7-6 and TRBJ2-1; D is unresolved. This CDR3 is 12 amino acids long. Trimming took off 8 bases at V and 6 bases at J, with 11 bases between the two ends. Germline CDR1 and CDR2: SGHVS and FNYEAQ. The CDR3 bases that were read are TGTGCCAGCTTCAGGCCTTCCAATGAG. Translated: CASFRPSNE. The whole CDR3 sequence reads CASFRPSNEQFF.

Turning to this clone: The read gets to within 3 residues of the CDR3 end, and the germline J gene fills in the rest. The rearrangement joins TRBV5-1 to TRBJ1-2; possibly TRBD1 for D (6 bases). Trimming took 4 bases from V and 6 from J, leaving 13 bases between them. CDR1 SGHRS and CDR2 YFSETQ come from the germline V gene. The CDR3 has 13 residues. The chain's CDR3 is CASSLGTNHGYTF. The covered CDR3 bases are TGCGCCAGCAGCCTAGGGACAAATCATGGC. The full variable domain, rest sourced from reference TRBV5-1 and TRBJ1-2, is KAGVTQTPRYLIKTRGQQVTLSCSPISGHRSVSWYQQTPGQGLQFLFEYFSETQRNKGNFPGRFSGRQFSNSRSEMNVSTLELGDSALYLCASSLGTNHGYTFGSGTRLTVV.

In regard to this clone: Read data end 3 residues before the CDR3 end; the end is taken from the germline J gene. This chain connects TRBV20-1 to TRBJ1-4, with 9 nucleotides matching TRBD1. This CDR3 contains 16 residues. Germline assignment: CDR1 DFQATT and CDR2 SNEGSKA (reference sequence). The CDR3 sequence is CSATGQGKTIPSPLFF. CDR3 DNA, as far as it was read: TGCAGTGCAACGGGACAGGGAAAAACCATACCGTCACCA.